The 31 T cell receptor beta chains below were found in one sample sequenced in a study of blood T cell repertoires in COVID-19. The assay was immunoSEQ multiplex PCR, and TCRdb's table has in-frame clones only and misses some. The table shows approximately 88,000 clones, with 60% to 85% occurring only once. The sample consisted of peripheral blood. The source of these receptors is a human donor in a cohort sampled during active COVID-19.

The chain recombines TRBV2 with TRBJ2-7; 9 positions match TRBD1. The V gene end was trimmed by 6 bases and the J gene end by 4 bases; junction bases not matched to a gene: 4. The CDR3 extends over 13 amino acids. Per the germline V gene, CDR1 is SNHLY and CDR2 is FYNNEI. CDR3 amino acids: CASRGTGQYEQYF. The CDR3 coding sequence is TGTGCCAGCAGGGGGACAGGGCAATACGAGCAGTACTTC.

CDR3 residues: CASSRAGPYEQYF. The CDR3 DNA reads as TGTGCCAGCAGTAGAGCGGGACCCTACGAGCAGTACTTC. This chain connects TRBV12-3 or TRBV12-4 to TRBJ2-7; 7 bases agree with TRBD2. The CDR3 has 13 amino acids. Trimming took 5 bases from V and 2 from J; bases not matched to a gene: 3.

This clone was observed at least ten times. This chain connects TRBV6-1 to TRBJ2-3; D gene unclear. V lost 1 base, J lost 1 base, and 9 bases lay in between. Germline CDR1 reads MNHNS; CDR2 reads SASEGT. There are 15 residues in the CDR3. The CDR3 loop reads CASSEDQTGTDTQYF. CDR3 DNA: TGTGCCAGCAGTGAAGACCAGACTGGCACAGATACGCAGTATTTT.

The rearrangement uses TRBV18 and TRBJ1-4; 10 bases agree with TRBD1. This CDR3 has 15 amino acids. Trimming cost V 3 bases and J 7 bases; bases outside gene matches: 5. Germline values: CDR1 KGHSH, CDR2 LQKENI. The CDR3 nucleotides read TGTGCCAGCTCACCGGCCCGGGACAGGGGTGAAAAACTGTTTTTT. This translates into CASSPARDRGEKLFF.

The table lists this clone with a few counts. The V gene is TRBV5-5, the J gene TRBJ1-1; D uncertain. The CDR3 length is 15 residues. Trimming left V 0 bases short and J 0 bases short, with 9 bases between. Germline-derived CDR1 and CDR2 are SGHKS and YYEKEE (reference sequence). The chain's CDR3 is CASSLGRGMNTEAFF. Written as DNA, the CDR3 is TGTGCCAGCAGCTTGGGAAGAGGGATGAACACTGAAGCTTTCTTT.

The chain recombines TRBV27 with TRBJ2-7; 8 bases agree with TRBD1. The germline V gene has CDR1 MNHEY and CDR2 SMNVEV (reference sequence). The CDR3 contains 15 residues. Trimming took 5 bases from V and 0 from J; bases not matched to a gene: 6. Written as DNA, the CDR3 is TGTGCCAGCAGTACTCGGACAGGGATCTCCTACGAGCAGTACTTC. Protein: CASSTRTGISYEQYF.

The chain couples TRBV5-1 to TRBJ1-6; tentative D call: TRBD1 (5 bases). CDR3 size: 16 residues. Germline lookup yields CDR1 SGHRS and CDR2 YFSETQ. Trimming cost V 0 bases and J 5 bases, with 12 bases left between them. CDR3 nucleotides: TGCGCCAGCAGCTTGGCTGGCAGGGCCGATAATTCACCCCTCCACTTT. Translation: CASSLAGRADNSPLHF. Combining the CDR3 with reference TRBV5-1 and TRBJ1-6 gives the whole variable domain KAGVTQTPRYLIKTRGQQVTLSCSPISGHRSVSWYQQTPGQGLQFLFEYFSETQRNKGNFPGRFSGRQFSNSRSEMNVSTLELGDSALYLCASSLAGRADNSPLHFGNGTRLTVT.

The chain uses TRBV19 and TRBJ2-1, with 10 bases fitting TRBD2. V lost 2 bases, J lost 1 base, and 11 bases stayed unmatched. Germline assignment: CDR1 LNHDA and CDR2 SQIVND (reference sequence). The CDR3 spans 19 residues. CDR3 protein: CASSITSLAGVGSYNEQFF. CDR3 in DNA: TGTGCCAGTAGTATAACTTCCCTAGCGGGAGTAGGTTCCTACAATGAGCAGTTCTTC.

This CDR3 reads CASSQERLAGDPFPNEQFF. In DNA, the CDR3 is TGCGCCAGCAGCCAAGAGCGACTAGCGGGAGACCCCTTTCCAAATGAGCAGTTCTTC. The chain is built from TRBV4-1 and TRBJ2-1; 12 nucleotides align to TRBD2. The germline V gene encodes CDR1 MGHRA and CDR2 YSYEKL. The CDR3 is 19 residues long. With 0 bases clipped from V and 7 bases from J, the junction kept 13 bases outside the gene matches.

The chain is built from TRBV28 and TRBJ2-3, with D tentatively TRBD2 (5 bases). Trimming shortened V by 3 bases and J by 1 base, and 14 bases separated the two germline ends. CDR1 and CDR2 from the germline V gene are MDHEN and SYDVKM. The CDR3 has 16 amino acids. CDR3 region: CASSFYGLAGTDTQYF. CDR3 bases: TGTGCCAGCAGTTTTTATGGTCTAGCTGGCACAGATACGCAGTATTTT.

This clone turned up a few times. The rearrangement joins TRBV30 to TRBJ1-1; possibly TRBD1 for D (6 bases). V was clipped by 2 bases and J by 1 base, with 20 bases between them. The CDR3 consists of 17 residues. From germline, CDR1 is GTSNPN and CDR2 SVGIG (reference sequence). This chain's CDR3 is CAWSRWGSGEGNTEAFF. CDR3 DNA sequence: TGTGCCTGGAGTCGGTGGGGCTCAGGGGAAGGGAACACTGAAGCTTTCTTT.

J is TRBJ2-7 and V is TRBV6-2 or TRBV6-3; D is ambiguous. This CDR3 spans 16 amino acids. Germline-derived CDR1 and CDR2 are MNHEY and SVGEGT. V lost 2 bases to trimming and J lost 2 bases, with 16 bases between them. This CDR3 is CASSYAAGSTTYEQYF. In DNA form, the CDR3 reads TGTGCCAGCAGTTACGCGGCCGGGTCTACCACCTACGAGCAGTACTTC.

This clone has only a few counts. The CDR3 here is CSVGQGSPKHIRETQYF. CDR3 DNA sequence: TGCAGCGTTGGACAGGGTTCTCCCAAACATATAAGGGAGACCCAGTACTTC. The J gene is TRBJ2-5, the V gene TRBV29-1; 7 nucleotides match TRBD1. CDR3 length: 17 amino acids. The germline V gene encodes CDR1 SQVTM and CDR2 ANQGSEA. V lost 4 bases and J lost 5; bases outside the gene matches: 19.

The V and J genes are TRBV18 and TRBJ1-2; maybe TRBD1 (6 bases). This CDR3 has 14 amino acids. V was trimmed by 0 bases and J by 4 bases, leaving 9 bases between them. Germline V gene lookup returns CDR1 KGHSH and CDR2 LQKENI. The CDR3 nucleotides read TGTGCCAGCTCACCACCGACAGGAGGCTATGGCTACACCTTC. Its protein is CASSPPTGGYGYTF. Supplemented by reference TRBV18 and TRBJ1-2, the full variable domain reads NAGVMQNPRHLVRRRGQEARLRCSPMKGHSHVYWYRQLPEEGLKFMVYLQKENIIDESGMPKERFSAEFPKEGPSILRIQQVVRGDSAAYFCASSPPTGGYGYTFGSGTRLTVV.

The chain carries TRBV28 and TRBJ2-1; a possible D gene is TRBD2 (5 bases). The CDR3 runs to 14 residues. Germline CDR1 MDHEN, CDR2 SYDVKM. Trimming shortened V by 2 bases and J by 4 bases, and 9 bases separated the two germline ends. The CDR3 protein is CASSLMVAYNEQFF. The DNA of the CDR3 is TGTGCCAGCAGTTTAATGGTAGCGTACAATGAGCAGTTCTTC.

The chain joins TRBV28 to TRBJ2-4, with 8 bases lining up with TRBD1. The CDR3 totals 15 residues. Losses at the gene ends were 6 bases for V and 6 bases for J; bases not matched to a gene: 10. Germline V gene lookup returns CDR1 MDHEN and CDR2 SYDVKM. The CDR3 spells CASRGQGIPLNIQYF. The CDR3, as DNA: TGTGCCAGCAGAGGACAGGGAATCCCTTTAAACATTCAGTACTTC. Based on the CDR3 plus reference TRBV28 and TRBJ2-4, the full variable domain is DVKVTQSSRYLVKRTGEKVFLECVQDMDHENMFWYRQDPGLGLRLIYFSYDVKMKEKGDIPEGYSVSREKKERFSLILESASTNQTSMYLCASRGQGIPLNIQYFGAGTRLSVL.

This clone showed up just a few times. CDR3 nucleotide sequence: TGTGCCAGCAGAACCCGTATAGGGGATCCCTACGAGCAGTACTTC. This translates into CASRTRIGDPYEQYF. V and J are TRBV13 and TRBJ2-7, with D possibly being TRBD1 (5 bases). This CDR3 is 15 amino acids long. The ends were cut back, 6 bases at V and 2 bases at J, with 17 bases in the middle. Germline V gene sequence: CDR1 PRHDT, CDR2 FYEKMQ (reference sequence).

Comments on this clone: One end of the junction is discordant with germline, which a read error may explain. The chain links TRBV5-1 to TRBJ2-7; D might be TRBD2 (6 bases). The germline V gene has CDR1 SGHRS and CDR2 YFSETQ. The CDR3 is 14 residues long. CDR3 loop: CASSLAGAGLPDHF. Here the CDR3 DNA reads TGCGCCAGCAGCTTGGCCGGGGCGGGACTCCCGGACCACTTC.

This clone has only a few counts. The V and J genes are TRBV11-3 and TRBJ2-7, with 11 bases lining up with TRBD2. The CDR3 is made up of 17 amino acids. Germline CDR1 SGHNT, CDR2 YENEEA. Unmatched junction bases numbered 12, after V lost 5 bases and J lost 3 bases. The CDR3 loop is CASSKTSGIGGLYEQYF. CDR3 DNA sequence: TGTGCCAGCAGCAAGACTAGCGGGATAGGGGGACTCTACGAGCAGTACTTC.

V usage is TRBV13 and J usage is TRBJ2-5; D not certain. With 5 bases removed from V and 2 bases from J, the gap between germline ends came to 12 bases. CDR1 and CDR2 from the germline V gene are PRHDT and FYEKMQ (reference sequence). This CDR3 is 14 amino acids long. CDR3 sequence (DNA): TGTGCCAGCAGCCCGACTTCCCAACAAGAGACCCAGTACTTC. Protein sequence: CASSPTSQQETQYF.

Written as DNA, the CDR3 is TGTGCCAGCAGCTTGGACCGACAGGGACGGAATGAAAAACTGTTTTTT. Amino acids: CASSLDRQGRNEKLFF. V is TRBV5-5 and J is TRBJ1-4, with TRBD1 matching 7 bases. V was clipped by 0 bases and J by 5 bases; unmatched bases: 7. Germline loops: CDR1 SGHKS, CDR2 YYEKEE (reference sequence). This CDR3 is built from 16 residues.

The V gene is TRBV7-3, the J gene TRBJ2-2; D not certain. The germline V and J ends were trimmed by 0 bases and 3 bases, with 8 bases remaining between them. Germline assignment: CDR1 SGHTA and CDR2 FQGTGA. The CDR3 has 15 amino acids. The CDR3 protein is CASSLTSQYTGELFF. DNA for the CDR3: TGTGCCAGCAGCTTAACTTCCCAGTACACCGGGGAGCTGTTTTTT.

The chain recombines TRBV7-9 with TRBJ2-1; D may be TRBD1 (6 bases). Germline V gene sequence: CDR1 SEHNR, CDR2 FQNEAQ (reference sequence). The CDR3 is 13 residues long. Trimming took 5 bases from V and 10 from J, leaving 15 bases between them. The CDR3 loop is CASSKKSGTEQFF. For the CDR3, the DNA is TGTGCCAGCAGCAAAAAATCCGGGACAGAGCAGTTCTTC.

The chain couples TRBV15 to TRBJ2-1; 10 nucleotides match TRBD2. The CDR3 is 17 amino acids. V lost 0 bases and J lost 8; bases outside the gene matches: 10. Germline-derived CDR1 and CDR2 are LNHNV and YYDKDF (reference sequence). This chain's CDR3 is CATSREVGAGGPDEQFF. CDR3 DNA sequence: TGTGCCACCAGCAGAGAGGTAGGAGCGGGAGGGCCCGATGAGCAGTTCTTC.

This chain uses TRBV7-2 with TRBJ2-3; 11 bases are shared with TRBD2. Germline-derived CDR1 and CDR2 are SGHTA and FQGNSA. The J segment lost 6 bases and the V segment lost 6 bases, leaving 8 bases of the junction unmatched. CDR3 size: 15 residues. For the CDR3, the DNA is TGTGCCAGCAGGCCCGCTAGCGGGAGGACCGATACGCAGTATTTT. Translated, it gives CASRPASGRTDTQYF.

The CDR3 bases are TGTGCCAGCAGCCCTAACTACTCTCCGGGACAGGGCCTCCACTTT. This codes for CASSPNYSPGQGLHF. The chain joins TRBV3-1 (or the pseudogene TRBV3-2) to TRBJ1-6, with 9 bases lining up with TRBD1. CDR3 length: 15 amino acids. Germline CDR1 LGHDT, CDR2 YNNKEL (reference sequence). The V segment lost 4 bases and the J segment 15 bases; nucleotides outside the gene matches: 13.

The rearrangement joins TRBV6-4 to TRBJ2-3, with D possibly TRBD2 on 6 matching bases. The CDR3 totals 13 residues. CDR1 and CDR2 (germline): MRHNA, SNTAGT. V was pared by 2 bases and J by 4 bases, with 7 bases between. The DNA of the CDR3 is TGTGCCAGCAGTGACCAGCGGGCAGATACGCAGTATTTT. Translated, it gives CASSDQRADTQYF.

The chain couples TRBV28 to TRBJ1-4; no clear D. The germline gives CDR1 MDHEN, CDR2 SYDVKM. This CDR3 has 15 amino acids. V lost 1 base to trimming and J lost 0 bases, with 6 bases between them. The CDR3 DNA reads as TGTGCCAGCAGTTTATCTACGGCAACTAATGAAAAACTGTTTTTT. This codes for CASSLSTATNEKLFF.

The CDR3 region is CASSLEGVSTIPYGYTF. CDR3 coding DNA: TGTGCCAGCAGCTTGGAGGGAGTCTCTACTATCCCCTATGGCTACACCTTC. The chain uses TRBV5-7 and TRBJ1-2; D gene uncertain. TRBV5-7 is identified as an open reading frame with a role that is uncertain. Trimming shortened V by 0 bases and J by 4 bases, and 19 bases separated the two germline ends. The CDR3 contains 17 residues.

The chain uses TRBV6-2 or TRBV6-3 and TRBJ2-7, with TRBD2 matching over 13 bases. The CDR3 spans 16 residues. J lost 5 bases, V lost 0 bases, and 4 bases had no gene match. Germline CDR1 reads MNHEY; CDR2 reads SVGEGT. This CDR3 reads CASSYSRTSGSHEQYF. The CDR3 region has the DNA TGTGCCAGCAGTTACTCCAGGACTAGCGGGAGCCACGAGCAGTACTTC.

V is TRBV5-1 and J is TRBJ2-7, with 9 positions matching TRBD2. CDR1 and CDR2 (germline): SGHRS, YFSETQ. V gave up 4 bases and J gave up 3 bases; unmatched junction bases: 5. The CDR3 spans 14 residues. The CDR3 nucleotides read TGCGCCAGCAGCACGTCTAGCGGGGACTACGAGCAGTACTTC. Translation gives CASSTSSGDYEQYF.